The 18 T cell receptor beta chains below come from one sample, sequenced in a study of shared clonotypes between healthy human individuals. TCRdb's table, derived via immunoSEQ multiplex PCR, lists solely in-frame clones and lacks some. The sample has hundreds of thousands of clones; around 78% are singletons. The sample taken for sequencing was PBMCs. The receptors here all came from a woman between 40 and 50 years old in good health. Some clones in this sample may be carry-over from other donors' samples.

V usage is TRBV5-1 and J usage is TRBJ1-3; possibly TRBD1 for D (6 bases). Per the germline V gene, CDR1 is SGHRS and CDR2 is YFSETQ. Trimming pared 0 bases from V and 0 bases from J, leaving 16 bases between. There are 18 residues in the CDR3. This chain's CDR3 is CASSLEGGGIFSGNTIYF. For the CDR3, the DNA is TGCGCCAGCAGCTTGGAGGGAGGGGGGATTTTCTCTGGAAACACCATATATTTT.

The V call is TRBV28, the J call TRBJ2-3; 12 bases are shared with TRBD2. The J segment lost 3 bases and the V segment lost 4 bases, leaving 8 bases of the junction unmatched. The CDR3 spans 17 residues. Germline values: CDR1 MDHEN, CDR2 SYDVKM. DNA of the CDR3: TGTGCCAGCAGTTCCCCCGGACTAGCGGGACAGACAGATACGCAGTATTTT. Encoded protein: CASSSPGLAGQTDTQYF.

This clone was seen ten or more times. Written as DNA, the CDR3 is TGTGCCAGCAGTGAATCGGTAGCCTATGGCTACACCTTC. Its protein is CASSESVAYGYTF. The chain has TRBV2 and TRBJ1-2; D remains unclear. The CDR3 covers 13 residues. V gave up 2 bases and J gave up 4 bases, with 8 bases separating them. The germline CDR1 and CDR2 sequences are SNHLY and FYNNEI.

The J gene is TRBJ2-3, the V gene TRBV19; maybe TRBD2 (5 bases). V lost 5 bases and J lost 2, with 20 bases in between. Germline V gene sequence: CDR1 LNHDA, CDR2 SQIVND (reference sequence). The CDR3 loop spans 17 amino acids. CDR3 bases: TGTGCCAGTAGTCTCTCCCGGACTGGATTGCTCACAGATACGCAGTATTTT. It yields the protein CASSLSRTGLLTDTQYF.

The chain recombines TRBV4-1 with TRBJ1-3; 7 nucleotides match TRBD1. V gave up 1 base and J gave up 0 bases; unmatched junction bases: 12. The length of the CDR3 is 19 residues. CDR1 MGHRA and CDR2 YSYEKL come from the germline V gene. The CDR3 sequence is CASSQVIAGGVASGNTIYF. The CDR3 nucleotides read TGCGCCAGCAGCCAAGTCATCGCAGGGGGAGTTGCCTCTGGAAACACCATATATTTT.

The V gene is TRBV2, the J gene TRBJ2-2; D is perhaps TRBD1 or TRBD2 (5 bases each). CDR3 length equals 16 residues. Trimming removed 0 bases at V and 1 base at J, with 9 bases between. Germline CDR1 is SNHLY and CDR2 is FYNNEI. The CDR3 DNA reads TGTGCCAGCAGTGAAGCCCGGGGACGGAACACCGGGGAGCTGTTTTTT. This codes for CASSEARGRNTGELFF. The full variable domain, with the rest looked up from reference TRBV2 and TRBJ2-2, is EPEVTQTPSHQVTQMGQEVILRCVPISNHLYFYWYRQILGQKVEFLVSFYNNEISEKSEIFDDQFSVERPDGSNFTLKIRSTKLEDSAMYFCASSEARGRNTGELFFGEGSRLTVL.

The CDR3 DNA follows: TGTGCTAGTGGTGACAGGGGCGTAAACAATGAGCAGTTCTTC. Its protein product is CASGDRGVNNEQFF. The chain employs TRBV12-5 and TRBJ2-1; 8 bases are shared with TRBD1. V dropped 5 bases and J dropped 5; count of bases not matched to a gene: 5. The CDR3 contains 14 residues. Germline V CDR1 and CDR2: LGHNT, FRNRAP.

V usage is TRBV10-3 and J usage is TRBJ1-1; no reliable D call. The CDR3 loop spans 12 amino acids. The germline V gene has CDR1 ENHRY and CDR2 SYGVKD. V was shortened by 3 bases and J by 1 base, with 3 bases between the two germline ends. CDR3 sequence reads: CAISDRNTEAFF. The CDR3 coding sequence is TGTGCCATCAGTGACAGGAACACTGAAGCTTTCTTT.

This chain connects TRBV10-3 to TRBJ1-3, with unresolved D. The CDR3 totals 15 residues. Germline values: CDR1 ENHRY, CDR2 SYGVKD. Between the trimmed V and J ends, which lost 0 bases and 10 bases, there was a span of 16 bases. CDR3 nucleotide sequence: TGTGCCATCAGTGAGTCGGATGGGGAATTTGAGACCATATATTTT. Translated: CAISESDGEFETIYF.

The chain joins TRBV18 to TRBJ2-3; D unresolved. CDR1 KGHSH and CDR2 LQKENI come from the germline V gene. V was shortened by 1 base and J by 2 bases, with 7 bases between the two germline ends. This CDR3 has 14 residues. DNA for the CDR3: TGTGCCAGCTCACCACTGAAGGACACAGATACGCAGTATTTT. Protein: CASSPLKDTDTQYF.

The rearrangement uses TRBV5-1 and TRBJ2-1, with TRBD2 identical over 8 bases. Germline assignment: CDR1 SGHRS and CDR2 YFSETQ. V lost 2 bases and J lost 1; bases outside the gene matches: 11. CDR3 length: 18 amino acids. CDR3 in amino acids: CASSFSGLTGGSYNEQFF. In DNA, the CDR3 is TGCGCCAGCAGCTTTAGCGGATTAACGGGAGGGTCCTACAATGAGCAGTTCTTC.

This clone appeared a single time. The V gene is TRBV18, the J gene TRBJ2-3; D is possibly TRBD2 (6 bases). V dropped 6 bases and J dropped 2 bases, with 18 bases sitting between them. Germline CDR1 KGHSH, CDR2 LQKENI. This CDR3 has 16 residues. The CDR3 nucleotides are TGTGCCAGCTCCTTAACCGCCGGGAGACCCACAGATACGCAGTATTTT. Translated, it gives CASSLTAGRPTDTQYF.

This clone appeared a single time. The V call is TRBV19, the J call TRBJ2-5; 9 positions match TRBD2. The J call may be faulty, since TRBJ2-7 better matches the DNA end. The germline V gene has CDR1 LNHDA and CDR2 SQIVND (reference sequence). The CDR3 length is 14 residues. The CDR3 sequence is CASSTPGLAAEQYF. The CDR3 bases are TGTGCCAGTAGTACCCCGGGACTAGCAGCCGAGCAGTACTTC.

The chain links TRBV19 to TRBJ1-1; D is perhaps TRBD1 (5 bases). V lost 4 bases, J lost 2 bases, and 14 bases lay in between. The germline gives CDR1 LNHDA, CDR2 SQIVND (reference sequence). The CDR3 consists of 15 residues. CDR3 in DNA: TGTGCCAGTAGTACCCAGACAGTTTTTAACACTGAAGCTTTCTTT. It translates to CASSTQTVFNTEAFF. Looking up the rest from reference TRBV19 and TRBJ1-1 gives the full variable domain: DGGITQSPKYLFRKEGQNVTLSCEQNLNHDAMYWYRQDPGQGLRLIYYSQIVNDFQKGDIAEGYSVSREKKESFPLTVTSAQKNPTAFYLCASSTQTVFNTEAFFGQGTRLTVV.

V usage is TRBV15 and J usage is TRBJ2-7, with TRBD2 matching 10 bases. The germline gives CDR1 LNHNV, CDR2 YYDKDF (reference sequence). This CDR3 is 15 amino acids long. V was clipped by 5 bases and J by 9 bases; unmatched bases: 13. The CDR3 loop reads CATSDWTSGVQRQYF. The CDR3 region has the DNA TGTGCCACCAGCGATTGGACTAGCGGCGTCCAAAGGCAGTACTTC.

The chain uses TRBV5-8 and TRBJ2-3; D ambiguous. Germline-derived CDR1 and CDR2 are SGHTS and YDEGEE. The CDR3 runs 14 residues. Trimming pared 0 bases from V and 4 bases from J, leaving 9 bases between. CDR3 bases: TGTGCCAGCAGCTTGGCCCCCACCTCAGATACGCAGTATTTT. It translates to CASSLAPTSDTQYF.

This clone has a count of ten or more. This chain joins TRBV7-3 and TRBJ2-7, with TRBD1 matching 8 bases. This CDR3 region has 12 residues. J lost 3 bases, V lost 9 bases, and 4 bases had no gene match. Looked up from germline, CDR1 is SGHTA and CDR2 is FQGTGA. The CDR3 coding sequence is TGTGCCAGACAGGGGGAGGACTACGAGCAGTACTTC. Its translation: CARQGEDYEQYF. The variable domain in full, with the rest retrieved from reference TRBV7-3 and TRBJ2-7, is GAGVSQTPSNKVTEKGKYVELRCDPISGHTALYWYRQSLGQGPEFLIYFQGTGAADDSGLPNDRFFAVRPEGSVSTLKIQRTERGDSAVYLCARQGEDYEQYFGPGTRLTVT.

For this clone: This specimen includes other DNA sequences encoding the same CDR3. V gene TRBV30 combines with J gene TRBJ1-2, with D uncertain. Germline assignment: CDR1 GTSNPN and CDR2 SVGIG (reference sequence). The ends were cut back, 0 bases at V and 3 bases at J, with 5 bases in the middle. The CDR3 is made up of 12 amino acids. DNA for the CDR3: TGTGCCTGGAGTGTTTCCGACTATGGCTACACCTTC. Residues: CAWSVSDYGYTF. The full variable domain, in which reference TRBV30 and TRBJ1-2 provide the parts outside the CDR3, is SQTIHQWPATLVQPVGSPLSLECTVEGTSNPNLYWYRQAAGRGLQLLFYSVGIGQISSEVPQNLSASRPQDRQFILSSKKLLLSDSGFYLCAWSVSDYGYTFGSGTRLTVV.